This T cell receptor beta chain was identified during a study of Graves' ophthalmopathy and Graves' hyperthyroidism (dated 2018 in TCRdb). Turning to the overall study: Peripheral blood was collected at initial diagnosis, before any treatment. The study used TCR beta repertoire signatures to distinguish Graves' ophthalmopathy from Graves' hyperthyroidism and to predict progression to ophthalmopathy. In total, around 130 blood samples were TCR-sequenced: 40 to 45 ophthalmopathy, some 72 hyperthyroidism and roughly 17 hyperthyroidism-to-ophthalmopathy patients. To explore V-J signatures that distinguish ophthalmopathy from hyperthyroidism, a discovery set of 100 patients was enrolled, made up of about 40 with ophthalmopathy and 57 with stable hyperthyroidism. An independent validation cohort comprised roughly 20 hyperthyroidism patients and roughly 15 patients who later progressed from hyperthyroidism to ophthalmopathy. T-cell repertoires of thyroid tissue and blood were compared in about 6 hyperthyroidism patients. Following sampling, methimazole starting at 30 mg daily was administered to hyperthyroidism patients, and high-dose intravenous methylprednisolone was administered to ophthalmopathy patients. The 100 discovery patients were randomly divided into training and test sets at a 7:3 ratio.

A patient counted as having stable hyperthyroidism if there was no progression to ophthalmopathy within 18 months of follow-up. Patients with hyperthyroidism were aged 18 to 65 years, had been newly diagnosed, and had a disease duration of less than 2 months. Patients with other autoimmune diseases, uncontrolled infections, pregnancy or lactation were excluded. Clinical symptoms, serum thyroxine, TRAb, thyroid ultrasound and orbital computed tomography were used for diagnosis. Using Ficoll-Paque density gradient centrifugation, PBMCs were isolated from 10 ml of fresh peripheral blood. Total RNA was extracted with Trizol reagent and quality-checked on an Agilent 2100 Bioanalyzer. Overall results and qualifications from the work: The 13-signature model separated ophthalmopathy from stable hyperthyroidism with approximately 88% sensitivity and about 84% specificity in cross-validation, and 80%/75% in the test set. Sample size was not predetermined statistically, and investigators were not blinded to group allocation. Most expanded thyroid clonotypes with frequency above 0.001 were also detected in blood, suggesting blood repertoires may reflect the thyroid immune response. In validation, the model predicted ophthalmopathy progression with 70.59% sensitivity and approximately 75% specificity; roughly 11 predicted patients were CT-confirmed with GO in a median of approximately 6.5 months.

For repertoire sequencing, TCR beta CDR3 regions were amplified from RNA transcripts. HTBI primers and the Qiagen OneStep RT-PCR kit were used in a first-round RT-PCR, which was followed by a second-round multiplex PCR, size selection and purification. Libraries were sequenced paired-end with 100 bp reads on an Illumina HiSeq2000. In the original analysis: SOAPnuke was used to process the reads, removing any read that contained adapters or uncalled bases, had a mean Phred below 15, or lacked an exact match to the constant primer or identifier. High-quality paired reads were merged with COPE v1.2.5. Clonotypes were defined as unique nucleotide sequences and were aligned to IMGT TRB V, D and J references using MiTCR v1.1. The analysis was limited to V-J combinations with a frequency above 0.0001, which together covered 98% to 99.2% of repertoires. A TCR clonal expansion and chaos score per V-J combination was defined as the ratio of F50 clonal expansion to chaos observed in the TCRdist matrix. Welch's t-statistics and random forest were used to reduce features to 13 V-J combinations, which were fed into a naive Bayes classifier. Thyroid-blood repertoire similarity was quantified with the Morisita-Horn index. TCRdb cleaned the public reads at Q25 with fastp, built clones with MiXCR and kept in-frame beta chains. When rows share a CDR3 protein, they turn into one entry using the most common DNA and genes. These V and J calls originate from TCRdb's pipeline instead of the authors' own analysis. Counted in this sample were roughly 610,000 distinct CDR3 sequences; about 20% of them appeared once. Approximately 6.5% of the sample lies in the top ten.

The germline V gene (reference sequence) supplies CDR1 MNHEY and CDR2 SMNVEV. V and J lose 5 bases and 6 bases, and a span of 19 bases separates them. From cysteine to phenylalanine, the CDR3 is 15 amino acids long. Only CDR3 DNA is held: 45 bases, read in frame from base 1. This clonotype was picked up many times. Its cognate antigen has yet to be identified. No clone much larger than this one lies a single base away; base qualities are absent. Source material: peripheral blood. The receptor's source is a young woman with stable Graves' hyperthyroidism. Some clones in this sample may be carry-over from other donors' samples. Donor details come from another sample of the same person, matched by shared clones. The V gene is TRBV27 and the J gene is TRBJ1-1, with a weak D call of TRBD1 (5 bases match). The CDR3 region: CASSLTPSDRPEAFF. The nucleotide sequence is given as TGTGCCAGCAGTCTAACCCCCTCTGACAGACCTGAAGCTTTCTTT.